A selection of T cell receptor beta chains follows, all from one sample in a study of T cells in tumors after PD-1 blockade. The repertoire was sequenced with immunoSEQ multiplex PCR; TCRdb's copy has only in-frame clones and lacks some. The sample has roughly 12,000 clones, around 60% seen once; the top ten hold under 30%. Sequenced material: tumor tissue, taken before anti-PD-1 treatment. These receptors all come from a human donor with cutaneous squamous cell carcinoma. Each CDR3 is given with its conserved first and last residue. D genes are given only for firm matches. The size entry is marked missing in some rows and otherwise reads once, few, many or a size class.

>.|TRBJ2-7|TRBV7-2|TRBD2
CASSVTRLAGAAYEQYF
TGTGCCAGCAGCGTCACTAGATTAGCGGGAGCAGCCTACGAGCAGTACTTC
>.|TRBJ2-7|TRBV24-1|.
CATSDGGYEQYF
TGTGCCACCAGTGATGGGGGGTACGAGCAGTACTTC
>.|TRBJ1-1|TRBV7-9|.
CASSLLPSNTEAFF
TGTGCCAGCAGCTTACTCCCGTCGAACACTGAAGCTTTCTTT
>few|TRBJ2-1|TRBV27|TRBD2
CASSPRSGTSGYNEQFF
TGTGCCAGCAGCCCAAGGTCCGGGACTAGCGGCTACAATGAGCAGTTCTTC
>.|TRBJ1-2|TRBV28|TRBD1
CASSSRQGQGVNYGYTF
TGTGCCAGCAGTTCCAGGCAGGGACAGGGAGTTAACTATGGCTACACCTTC
>few|TRBJ2-2|TRBV7-9|TRBD1
CASSSDRATGELFF
TGTGCCAGCAGTTCGGACAGGGCCACCGGGGAGCTGTTTTTT
>medium-sized|TRBJ2-5|TRBV6-5|TRBD1
CASSYQGQGQETQYF
TGTGCCAGCAGTTACCAAGGACAGGGGCAAGAGACCCAGTACTTC
>.|TRBJ2-7|TRBV19|TRBD2
CASSERTSSYEQYF
TGTGCCAGTAGTGAGAGGACTAGCTCCTACGAGCAGTACTTC
>.|TRBJ1-1|TRBV19|.
CASSIVPLGPNTEAFF
TGTGCCAGTAGTATAGTTCCTCTGGGGCCGAACACTGAAGCTTTCTTT
>few|TRBJ1-6|TRBV30|.
CAWSVSLSPLHF
TGTGCCTGGAGTGTGTCCCTATCACCCCTCCACTTT
>medium-sized|TRBJ2-6|TRBV5-6|.
CASSHTLGNGANVLTF
TGTGCCAGCAGCCATACGTTGGGGAACGGGGCCAACGTCCTGACTTTC
>.|TRBJ1-2|TRBV6-1|.
CASSEATAYGYTF
TGTGCCAGCAGTGAAGCGACGGCTTATGGCTACACCTTC
>medium-sized|TRBJ2-7|TRBV27|.
CASSLVGGPPNEQYF
TGTGCCAGCAGTTTAGTAGGGGGACCCCCCAACGAGCAGTACTTC
>.|TRBJ1-4|TRBV28|.
CASSLREAVDNEKLFF
TGTGCCAGCAGTTTACGGGAGGCAGTTGATAATGAAAAACTGTTTTTT
>.|TRBJ1-4|TRBV4-2|.
CASSRPVGATNEKLFF
TGTGCCAGCAGCCGGCCCGTGGGAGCAACTAATGAAAAACTGTTTTTT
>.|TRBJ2-5|TRBV10-3|.
CAISESRGLKETQYF
TGTGCCATCAGTGAGTCACGGGGGCTAAAAGAGACCCAGTACTTC
>.|TRBJ2-6|TRBV3-1/TRBV3-2|.
CASSRRGRANVLTF
TGTGCCAGCAGCCGCCGGGGCCGGGCCAACGTCCTGACTTTC
>once|TRBJ2-6|TRBV6-4|TRBD1
CASSAGTGVSGANVLTF
TGTGCCAGCAGTGCCGGGACAGGGGTATCTGGGGCCAACGTCCTGACTTTC
>.|TRBJ1-1|TRBV10-1|.
CASSRGGSLNTEAFF
TGCGCCAGCAGCCGAGGGGGGTCTCTGAACACTGAAGCTTTCTTT
>medium-sized|TRBJ2-7|TRBV5-1|.
CASSRGTGSVYEQYF
TGCGCCAGCAGCCGCGGTACAGGGTCCGTCTACGAGCAGTACTTC
>.|TRBJ1-3|TRBV3-1/TRBV3-2|.
CASSQSGTSRISGNTIYF
TGTGCCAGCAGCCAATCCGGGACGTCCCGAATCTCTGGAAACACCATATATTTT
>medium-sized|TRBJ1-2|TRBV5-1|TRBD1
CASSPDRGIGYTF
TGCGCCAGCAGCCCGGACAGGGGGATTGGCTACACCTTC
>.|TRBJ2-5|TRBV12-3/TRBV12-4|.
CASSVERKKTQYF
TGTGCCAGCAGTGTCGAAAGGAAAAAGACCCAGTACTTC
>.|TRBJ1-2|TRBV14|TRBD1
CASRKTGYGYTF
TGTGCCAGCAGAAAGACAGGGTATGGCTACACCTTC
>.|TRBJ1-1|TRBV5-1|TRBD1
CASSLGAAGGTEAFF
TGCGCCAGCAGCTTAGGGGCGGCAGGGGGGACTGAAGCTTTCTTT
>.|TRBJ2-7|TRBV2|TRBD1
CASSRDRGHAYEQYF
TGTGCCAGCAGCAGGGACAGGGGCCACGCCTACGAGCAGTACTTC
>.|TRBJ2-1|TRBV9|TRBD2
CASSVGTRGSWNNEQFF
TGTGCCAGCAGCGTCGGAACACGCGGGAGTTGGAACAATGAGCAGTTCTTC
>few|TRBJ2-5|TRBV12-2|.
CASRLASGGMAFGETQYF
TGTGCAAGTCGCTTAGCATCAGGGGGAATGGCTTTTGGGGAGACCCAGTACTTC
>.|TRBJ1-2|TRBV27|TRBD1
CASSAGGSLSGYTF
TGTGCCAGCAGTGCAGGGGGAAGTTTATCAGGCTACACCTTC
>.|TRBJ2-1|TRBV11-3|.
CASSLAGQSSSGNEQFF
TGTGCCAGCAGCTTAGCAGGACAGTCATCTTCTGGGAATGAGCAGTTCTTC
>.|TRBJ2-2|TRBV6-4|TRBD2
CASSDGLAGGSGELFF
TGTGCCAGCAGTGACGGACTAGCGGGAGGATCGGGGGAGCTGTTTTTT
>few|TRBJ2-2|TRBV3-1/TRBV3-2|TRBD2
CASSPLAGDGELFF
TGTGCCAGCAGCCCCCTAGCGGGAGACGGGGAGCTGTTTTTT
>.|TRBJ2-3|TRBV19|.
CASSRREVGSDTQYF
TGTGCCAGTAGTAGGAGGGAAGTTGGGTCAGATACGCAGTATTTT
>.|TRBJ2-3|TRBV24-1|.
CATSLGATDTQYF
TGTGCCACCAGTTTGGGGGCCACAGATACGCAGTATTTT
>medium-sized|TRBJ2-5|TRBV11-1|.
CASSPRGVGGETQYF
TGTGCCAGCAGCCCCCGGGGAGTTGGAGGTGAGACCCAGTACTTC
>.|TRBJ2-1|TRBV14|.
CASRWGGVGPQFF
TGTGCCAGCAGGTGGGGCGGAGTCGGCCCGCAGTTCTTC
>.|TRBJ1-1|TRBV29-1|.
CNQFVRNTEAFF
TGCAACCAATTTGTAAGGAACACTGAAGCTTTCTTT
>.|TRBJ2-7|TRBV28|.
CASSFVGGTYEQYF
TGTGCCAGCAGTTTTGTGGGAGGAACCTACGAGCAGTACTTC
>.|TRBJ2-7|TRBV6-6|.
CASSQGTEQYF
TGTGCCAGCAGTCAGGGGACCGAGCAGTACTTC
>large|TRBJ2-5|TRBV15|.
CATSRDNQKETQYF
TGTGCCACCAGCAGAGATAACCAGAAAGAGACCCAGTACTTC
>.|TRBJ1-2|TRBV5-4|.
CASSLAGMESGYTF
TGTGCCAGCAGCTTGGCAGGGATGGAGAGTGGCTACACCTTC